This T cell receptor beta chain was obtained from a study of early T cells in non-severe SARS-CoV-2 infection. Across the whole study: Sequencing of bulk RNA from unsorted whole blood was done, without chain pairing.

General study results and limits: CD4 and private specificities were missed by VDJdb matching, which favored anti-spike CD8 responses.

Note on this clonotype: The target antigen is unknown.

From germline, CDR1 is SGHRS and CDR2 YFSETQ. The CDR3 is 16 amino acids. V shed 0 bases, J shed 4 bases, and the junction held 9 bases outside the gene matches. Individual cDNA molecules received unique molecular identifiers. TCRdb recomputed calls from the 5' RACE reads with MiXCR, one row per CDR3 protein. The table records fewer than 85,000 distinct CDR3 sequences, roughly 15% of them present only once. Sequencing was carried out using whole blood. V and J are TRBV5-1 and TRBJ1-1, with 7 positions matching TRBD1. The receptor was isolated from an adult who was a healthcare worker with PCR-confirmed SARS-CoV-2 infection or an uninfected control (not recorded which). The CDR3 nucleotides are TGCGCCAGCAGCTTGGGGCGGACAGGAGTTGGCACTGAAGCTTTCTTT. Its translation: CASSLGRTGVGTEAFF.